This is a list of T cell receptor beta chains from one sample in a study of T cell repertoires in aging, cancer and after chemotherapy. TCRdb re-called the multiplex PCR reads with MiXCR, one entry per CDR3 protein. The sample has 13,000 or so distinct CDR3 sequences, 30% to 35% seen once. The sequenced sample was blood. The receptor set was obtained from a human donor in good health. The donor label of this sample is uncertain. CDR3s include the opening cysteine and the closing phenylalanine or tryptophan. A D gene is named only where the DNA matches it firmly. Clone size appears in some rows only: once, few, many, or a class for an expanded clone.

TRBJ1-2 TRBV10-2 . TRBD1 TGCGCCAGCACTCTGGACAGGGGCGATGGTGGCTACACCTTC CASTLDRGDGGYTF
TRBJ1-1 TRBV6-5 few TRBD1 TGTGCCAGCAGGGCGGGACAGGGGGCCTTCACTGAAGCTTTCTTT CASRAGQGAFTEAFF
TRBJ1-1 TRBV19 few TRBD1 TGTGCCAGTAGTCCTCATACAGGGGGAGGAACTGAAGCTTTCTTT CASSPHTGGGTEAFF
TRBJ2-3 TRBV19 medium-sized . TGTGCCAGTAGTCCACGTTCCCGTACGCAGTATTTT CASSPRSRTQYF
TRBJ2-5 TRBV19 . . TGTGCCAGTAGTATTTCAGTGGGCCAAGAGACCCAGTACTTC CASSISVGQETQYF
TRBJ1-6 TRBV24-1 . . TGTGCCACCAGTGAAGGGGACGCCTTCGGTTTGGATAATTCACCCCTCCACTTT CATSEGDAFGLDNSPLHF
TRBJ2-5 TRBV13 . . TGCGCCAGCCAGGGCGGGACTCGAGGAGAGACCCAGTACTTC CASQGGTRGETQYF
TRBJ2-3 TRBV21-1 once . TGTGCCAGCAGCAAAGGGAACGGGCGCACAGATACGCAGTATTTT CASSKGNGRTDTQYF
TRBJ2-6 TRBV10-3 few . TGTGCCATCAGTGAGGCGGGGTCTGGGGCCAACGTCCTGACTTTC CAISEAGSGANVLTF
TRBJ2-1 TRBV11-1 medium-sized TRBD2 TGTGCCAGCAGCCCATTCTCCCGCGGGGGTTCCTACAATGAGCAGTTCTTC CASSPFSRGGSYNEQFF
TRBJ2-3 TRBV5-6 . TRBD2 TGTGCCAGCAGTCGGTTAGCGGGGGGGCCCCCAGATACGCAGTATTTT CASSRLAGGPPDTQYF
TRBJ2-1 TRBV6-1 . TRBD1 TGTGCCAGCAGGTTTGGGACAGGGAGACCGTACAATGAGCAGTTCTTC CASRFGTGRPYNEQFF
TRBJ2-1 TRBV4-2 . TRBD2 TGTGCCAGCAACCGACTAGCGGGGAGTACTGATGAGCAGTTCTTC CASNRLAGSTDEQFF
TRBJ2-7 TRBV15 . . TGTGCCACCAGCAGAGATGGCCTCTCCTACGAGCAGTACTTC CATSRDGLSYEQYF
TRBJ1-2 TRBV19 few . TGTGCCAGTACTAAGCAAGGACAAAGTGAAGGCTACACCTTC CASTKQGQSEGYTF
TRBJ2-2 TRBV18 . . TGTGCCAGCTCCCGAAACCCCCGGGTAAACACCGGGGAGCTGTTTTTT CASSRNPRVNTGELFF
TRBJ2-7 TRBV5-4 . . TGTGCCAGCAGCTTGGGGGGCCACTCCTACGAGCAGTACTTC CASSLGGHSYEQYF
TRBJ2-6 TRBV5-5 . TRBD2 TGTGCCAGCAGCCAAGCGGGAGGGACTGGGGCCAACGTCCTGACTTTC CASSQAGGTGANVLTF
TRBJ1-2 TRBV6-6 . TRBD1 TGTGCCAGCAGACCCGAGACAGGGGGCATTTATGGCTACACCTTC CASRPETGGIYGYTF
TRBJ2-2 TRBV27 few . TGTGCCAGCAGTTTTGGGAAGACGAACACCGGGGAGCTGTTTTTT CASSFGKTNTGELFF
TRBJ2-3 TRBV27 medium-sized . TGTGCCAGCAGTTCCTACCAGGGAAGCACAGATACGCAGTATTTT CASSSYQGSTDTQYF
TRBJ2-7 TRBV11-1 . TRBD1 TGTGCCAGCAGCGACAGGGCCTCCTACGAGCAGTACTTC CASSDRASYEQYF
TRBJ1-2 TRBV27 few TRBD1 TGTGCCAGCAGTTCGACAGGGAGTTATGGCTACACCTTC CASSSTGSYGYTF
TRBJ1-5 TRBV19 . TRBD1 TGTGCCAGTAGTAGAACAGGGGGGAGTCAGCCCCAGCATTTT CASSRTGGSQPQHF
TRBJ1-2 TRBV15 few . TGTGCCACCAGCAGAGATCGGGGCGGAAGGGGCTACACCTTC CATSRDRGGRGYTF
TRBJ2-5 TRBV5-4 few TRBD2 TGTGCCAGCAGCGCCGGACTAGCGGGGGGGGAGACCCAGTACTTC CASSAGLAGGETQYF
TRBJ1-5 TRBV12-3/TRBV12-4 few . TGTGCCAGCAGTGGCGGGACACCTAGCAATCAGCCCCAGCATTTT CASSGGTPSNQPQHF
TRBJ2-7 TRBV20-1 . TRBD1 TGCAGTGCTAGAGGGTGGAGGGGGACAGGGAACTACGAGCAGTACTTC CSARGWRGTGNYEQYF
TRBJ2-1 TRBV11-2 few . TGTGCCAGCAGCTCTAGCGACAATGAGCAGTTCTTC CASSSSDNEQFF
TRBJ1-2 TRBV7-9 few TRBD1 TGTGCCAGCAGACCCCGGACAGGGGGTTCGGGAGGCTACACCTTC CASRPRTGGSGGYTF
TRBJ1-4 TRBV10-3 few . TGTGCCATCAGTGAGTCGGGGGGAACTAATGAAAAACTGTTTTTT CAISESGGTNEKLFF
TRBJ2-3 TRBV12-3/TRBV12-4 . . TGTGCCAGCAGTTTAAGTTACGTGAGTACGCAGTATTTT CASSLSYVSTQYF
TRBJ2-1 TRBV29-1 medium-sized TRBD2 TGCAGCGTTGGGTACGGGGGGGCCTACAATGAGCAGTTCTTC CSVGYGGAYNEQFF
TRBJ1-5 TRBV6-6 few . TGTGCCAGCAGTTATAGGGGTGGACAGCCCCAGCATTTT CASSYRGGQPQHF
TRBJ1-5 TRBV19 . TRBD1 TGTGCCAGTAGTACCGACAGGGACTATCAGCCCCAGCATTTT CASSTDRDYQPQHF
TRBJ2-1 TRBV6-2/TRBV6-3 . . TGTGCCAGCAGTTACCTCATCGCGGGGCCGTACAATGAGCAGTTCTTC CASSYLIAGPYNEQFF
TRBJ1-5 TRBV5-4 . . TGTGCCAGAAGCTTGGAGGGGGGGCTGCAGCCCCAGCATTTT CARSLEGGLQPQHF
TRBJ2-5 TRBV4-2 . . TGTGCCAGCAGCCAAGGTGTTAGTTGGGAGACCCAGTATTTC CASSQGVSWETQYF
TRBJ1-1 TRBV11-1 . . TGTGCCAGCAGCTTTCCACAGGGAAGCACTGAAGCTTTCTTT CASSFPQGSTEAFF
TRBJ2-7 TRBV19 . . TGTGCCAGTAGTTTCGCGGGACCGAGCTACGAGCAGTACTTC CASSFAGPSYEQYF
TRBJ2-7 TRBV29-1 medium-sized . TGCAGCGTTGTTTCTGAGCAGCAGCACGAGCAGTACTTC CSVVSEQQHEQYF
TRBJ1-6 TRBV12-3/TRBV12-4 few . TGTGCCAGCAGTCACTCCTCAACGAGACCCCTCCACTTT CASSHSSTRPLHF
TRBJ1-2 TRBV5-1 few . TGCGCCAGCACCTTCTTGGACTTTAATACGAACTATGGCTACACCTTC CASTFLDFNTNYGYTF
TRBJ1-3 TRBV12-3/TRBV12-4 . TRBD1 TGTGCCAGCAGTTTCCGGACAGGGAGGGGAAACACCATATATTTT CASSFRTGRGNTIYF
TRBJ1-2 TRBV12-3/TRBV12-4 . . TGTGCCAGCAGTTCCGGGGTCCGAGATGGCTACACCTTC CASSSGVRDGYTF
TRBJ2-3 TRBV6-5 large . TGTGCCAGCAGCCAAAGGGGGTGGGGGGGGAGCACAGATACGCAGTATTTT CASSQRGWGGSTDTQYF
TRBJ2-2 TRBV12-3/TRBV12-4 . TRBD2 TGTGCCAGCAGTTTCACTAGCGGTAGCACCGGGGAGCTGTTTTTT CASSFTSGSTGELFF
TRBJ2-7 TRBV5-1 few . TGCGCCAGCAGCTGGGGGCCACCGGGACTTCTCTACGACGAGCAGTACTTC CASSWGPPGLLYDEQYF
TRBJ2-3 TRBV20-1 . . TGCAGTGCTGCCCCAAGACCAGATACGCAGTATTTT CSAAPRPDTQYF
TRBJ2-7 TRBV27 few TRBD1 TGTGCCAGCAGGGGTGACAGGGAATTTGACGAGCAGTACTTC CASRGDREFDEQYF
TRBJ2-3 TRBV29-1 medium-sized . TGCAGCGTTGAAGGCGGACAGCGCCCTTTAGATACGCAGTATTTT CSVEGGQRPLDTQYF
TRBJ2-1 TRBV19 . . TGTGCCAGTAGTCAAGGACGGATCAATGAGCAGTTCTTC CASSQGRINEQFF
TRBJ2-2 TRBV12-3/TRBV12-4 . . TGTGCCAGCAGTTTTGGGTGGGGCCAGAACACCGGGGAGCTGTTTTTT CASSFGWGQNTGELFF
TRBJ2-7 TRBV29-1 medium-sized . TGCAGCGTTTTAGGACTCGCAAACTCCTACGAGCAGTACTTC CSVLGLANSYEQYF
TRBJ2-7 TRBV5-4 . . TGCGCCAGCAGGGGTGATTGGGCAGGGCCTCAGGAGCAGTACTTC CASRGDWAGPQEQYF